One sample yielded the 32 T cell receptor beta chains listed below, sequenced in a study of cytomegalovirus exposure and HLA in healthy donors. Primers: 60 Vbeta forward and 13 Jbeta reverse. TCRdb keeps only in-frame clones here, not all; method: immunoSEQ multiplex PCR. This repertoire shows hundreds of thousands of clones, 70% to 80% found once; its top ten account for over 3.5%. The sample was PBMCs. All receptors come from a male donor in good health and CMV-seronegative.

This clone showed up just once. The rearrangement uses TRBV25-1 and TRBJ2-4, with TRBD2 as a possible D gene (6 bases). Germline loops: CDR1 MGHDK, CDR2 SYGVNS. V shed 2 bases and J shed 10 bases, with 18 bases lying between them. The CDR3 consists of 15 residues. CDR3 DNA sequence: TGTGCCAGCAGTGAAGGCGGGGACCTCTCCAGGATTCAGTACTTC. This gives the protein CASSEGGDLSRIQYF.

This clone was seen more than once but under ten times. V usage is TRBV5-6 and J usage is TRBJ1-5; unclear D gene. Trimming stripped 1 base from V and 6 bases from J, with 5 bases between. The V gene's germline CDR1 is SGHDT and CDR2 YYEEEE. The CDR3 extends over 12 amino acids. As DNA, the CDR3 is TGTGCCAGCAGCTTGAGGAGTCAGCCCCAGCATTTT. This encodes CASSLRSQPQHF.

V usage is TRBV30 and J usage is TRBJ2-5, with 8 bases lining up with TRBD2. CDR3 length: 15 amino acids. Trimming took 3 bases from V and 5 from J; bases not matched to a gene: 11. Germline V lookup: CDR1 GTSNPN, CDR2 SVGIG (reference sequence). In DNA, the CDR3 is TGTGCCTGGAGGGCCGGGACTAGTGGGGGTGAGACCCAGTACTTC. Protein product: CAWRAGTSGGETQYF.

This chain links TRBV27 with TRBJ2-3; TRBD2 agrees at 10 bases. V shed 5 bases, J shed 4 bases, and the junction held 15 bases outside the gene matches. Germline V gives CDR1 MNHEY, CDR2 SMNVEV (reference sequence). This CDR3 region has 18 residues. Written as DNA, the CDR3 is TGTGCCAGCAGTCTCTCACCCATTCTAGCGGGAGCGGCAGATACGCAGTATTTT. Its protein is CASSLSPILAGAADTQYF.

V and J are TRBV6-5 and TRBJ2-2; no clear D gene. The CDR3 spans 15 residues. Germline lookup yields CDR1 MNHEY and CDR2 SVGAGI. V lost 0 bases, J lost 4 bases, and 9 bases lay in between. The CDR3 nucleotides read TGTGCCAGCAGTTACTCTAGGCAGGCCACCGGGGAGCTGTTTTTT. Translation gives CASSYSRQATGELFF.

This sequence joins TRBV14 and TRBJ2-7; D remains ambiguous. Germline V gene data show CDR1 as SGHDN and CDR2 as FVKESK. The CDR3 contains 14 residues. The V and J ends lost 1 base and 2 bases respectively, with 9 bases between them. The DNA of the CDR3 is TGTGCCAGCAGCCAAGTAGCCAGACCCTACGAGCAGTACTTC. Protein: CASSQVARPYEQYF.

The genes are TRBV5-1 and TRBJ2-1; D is unclear. The germline V gene has CDR1 SGHRS and CDR2 YFSETQ. Trimming took 2 bases from V and 2 from J, leaving 11 bases between them. CDR3 size: 15 residues. The CDR3 DNA sequence: TGCGCCAGCAGCTTCGAGTCGCGAACCTACAATGAGCAGTTCTTC. Translation: CASSFESRTYNEQFF.

Here the CDR3 DNA reads TGTGCCAGCAGCTTAATAAGAACGCGGGAGGGTTGGGAGACCCAGTACTTC. Its translation: CASSLIRTREGWETQYF. The chain has TRBV7-2 and TRBJ2-5; 9 positions match TRBD2. The CDR3 length is 17 residues. Germline values: CDR1 SGHTA, CDR2 FQGNSA. Germline trimming cut 2 bases from V and 5 bases from J; bases unmatched to any gene: 12.

The chain recombines TRBV5-4 with TRBJ2-1; 8 bases align to TRBD2. After removal of 0 bases from V and 2 bases from J, the junction contained 1 base not matched to a gene. The CDR3 is made up of 15 amino acids. Germline V gene data show CDR1 as SGHNT and CDR2 as YYREEE (reference sequence). The CDR3 protein is CASSLGSGTYNEQFF. CDR3 nucleotides: TGTGCCAGCAGCTTGGGTAGCGGGACCTACAATGAGCAGTTCTTC.

The chain has TRBV19 and TRBJ1-5; no definite D call. The CDR3 consists of 13 residues. CDR1 and CDR2 from the germline V gene are LNHDA and SQIVND (reference sequence). The germline V and J ends were trimmed by 4 bases and 2 bases, with 6 bases remaining between them. The CDR3 DNA follows: TGTGCCAGTAGTAGTTTCGGCAATCAGCCCCAGCATTTT. This encodes CASSSFGNQPQHF. The variable domain in full, completed from reference TRBV19 and TRBJ1-5, reads DGGITQSPKYLFRKEGQNVTLSCEQNLNHDAMYWYRQDPGQGLRLIYYSQIVNDFQKGDIAEGYSVSREKKESFPLTVTSAQKNPTAFYLCASSSFGNQPQHFGDGTRLSIL.

The chain links TRBV6-1 to TRBJ1-2, with a tentative D call TRBD1 (6 bases). The CDR3 contains 10 residues. V lost 3 bases and J lost 13, with 9 bases in between. The V gene's germline CDR1 is MNHNS and CDR2 SASEGT. The CDR3 sequence: CASSDRGCTF. CDR3 sequence (DNA): TGTGCCAGCAGTGACAGGGGTTGCACCTTC.

The chain recombines TRBV5-1 with TRBJ2-7; 7 bases align to TRBD2. The germline gives CDR1 SGHRS, CDR2 YFSETQ. V lost 6 bases and J lost 8; bases outside the gene matches: 14. The CDR3 length is 14 residues. CDR3 in amino acids: CASTPGRAGEKQYF. Written as DNA, the CDR3 is TGCGCCAGCACCCCGGGGAGGGCTGGGGAAAAGCAGTACTTC.

The chain uses TRBV10-2 and TRBJ2-1, with 8 bases that match TRBD2. The ends lost 8 bases at V and 5 bases at J; junction bases unmatched: 11. The CDR3 is made up of 15 amino acids. Germline CDR1 and CDR2: WSHSY and SAAADI. CDR3 DNA sequence: TGCGCCAGCGTTCCCAGCGGGAGTGGTAACAATGAGCAGTTCTTC. Amino acid sequence: CASVPSGSGNNEQFF.

Comments on this clone: At one boundary the junction diverges from the germline segment, which might be a read error. Other DNA sequences within the sample encode an identical CDR3. J is TRBJ2-3 and V is TRBV5-1, with D possibly being TRBD2 (5 bases). Germline CDR1 is SGHRS and CDR2 is YFSETQ. This CDR3 is 15 amino acids long. For the CDR3, the DNA is TGTGCCAGCAGCCTTAGCGCTCTTAGCACAGATACGCAGTATTTT. The encoded protein is CASSLSALSTDTQYF.

The chain recombines TRBV28 with TRBJ2-7; 15 bases align to TRBD2. Germline V gene data show CDR1 as MDHEN and CDR2 as SYDVKM. There are 18 residues in the CDR3. Trimming cost V 5 bases and J 2 bases; bases outside gene matches: 10. CDR3 region: CASSPGGLAGGGAYEQYF. The CDR3 DNA is TGTGCCAGCAGTCCGGGCGGACTAGCGGGAGGGGGGGCCTACGAGCAGTACTTC.

V usage is TRBV7-2 and J usage is TRBJ2-5, with 9 bases that match TRBD2. This CDR3 is 17 amino acids long. CDR1 and CDR2 (germline): SGHTA, FQGNSA. J gave up 6 bases and V 1 base, and 12 bases lay outside the gene matches. In nucleotides, the CDR3 is TGTGCCAGCAGCTTAGAGGGGGTCGCGGGAGGGCCAAAGACCCAGTACTTC. Translating gives CASSLEGVAGGPKTQYF.

The CDR3, as DNA: TGTGCCAGCAGCCAAGCCCCAAGCTCGACTAGCGGTAACACCGGGGAGCTGTTTTTT. The encoded protein is CASSQAPSSTSGNTGELFF. The rearrangement uses TRBV4-2 and TRBJ2-2; 9 nucleotides match TRBD2. V lost 1 base and J lost 2; bases outside the gene matches: 11. The CDR3 totals 19 residues. Germline CDR1 and CDR2: LGHNA and YNFKEQ.

V is TRBV7-9 and J is TRBJ2-7; TRBD2 matches at 12 bases. V lost 5 bases to trimming and J lost 2 bases; unmatched junction nucleotides: 4. Germline values: CDR1 SEHNR, CDR2 FQNEAQ (reference sequence). The CDR3 length is 15 residues. DNA for the CDR3: TGTGCCAGCAGCGGACGACTAGCGGGGGCCTACGAGCAGTACTTC. It yields the protein CASSGRLAGAYEQYF.

This clone occurred once. V gene TRBV19 combines with J gene TRBJ2-7; D is perhaps TRBD1 (6 bases). Germline V gene lookup returns CDR1 LNHDA and CDR2 SQIVND (reference sequence). The CDR3 sequence is 13 residues long. V was trimmed by 3 bases and J by 5 bases, leaving 11 bases between them. Here the CDR3 reads CASSILRGDEQYF. DNA of the CDR3: TGTGCCAGTAGTATCCTCAGGGGTGACGAGCAGTACTTC. Filled out from reference TRBV19 and TRBJ2-7, the complete variable domain reads DGGITQSPKYLFRKEGQNVTLSCEQNLNHDAMYWYRQDPGQGLRLIYYSQIVNDFQKGDIAEGYSVSREKKESFPLTVTSAQKNPTAFYLCASSILRGDEQYFGPGTRLTVT.

The chain recombines TRBV2 with TRBJ2-3; 11 positions match TRBD2. Unmatched junction bases numbered 5, after V lost 0 bases and J lost 6 bases. Germline V gene sequence: CDR1 SNHLY, CDR2 FYNNEI. This CDR3 comprises 16 residues. The CDR3 DNA sequence: TGTGCCAGCAGTGAAGCGGCGACTAGCGGGACGGATACGCAGTATTTT. This codes for CASSEAATSGTDTQYF.

The chain recombines TRBV4-1 with TRBJ2-1; 8 nucleotides match TRBD2. V dropped 3 bases and J dropped 0; count of bases not matched to a gene: 7. The germline V gene encodes CDR1 MGHRA and CDR2 YSYEKL. The CDR3 totals 17 residues. The CDR3 coding sequence is TGCGCCAGCAGCCAGCTTACTAGCGGAGTCTCCTACAATGAGCAGTTCTTC. It codes for CASSQLTSGVSYNEQFF.

Note on this clone: Other DNA variants within this sample encode the same CDR3. This rearrangement joins TRBV11-2 to TRBJ2-7; 11 positions match TRBD2. The trim removed 0 bases at V and 2 bases at J, leaving 0 bases unmatched. This CDR3 is 15 amino acids long. CDR1 and CDR2 (germline): SGHAT, FQNNGV. The CDR3 sequence is CASSLELAGAYEQYF. The CDR3 DNA reads as TGTGCCAGCAGCTTAGAACTAGCGGGGGCCTACGAGCAGTACTTC.

The CDR3 nucleotides read TGTGCCAGCAGGGAAACGAGAGGGTTACGACAGGGGGACACTGAAGCTTTCTTT. The encoded protein is CASRETRGLRQGDTEAFF. The chain recombines TRBV28 with TRBJ1-1; 9 positions agree with TRBD1. This CDR3 is 18 amino acids long. Looked up from germline, CDR1 is MDHEN and CDR2 is SYDVKM. J was trimmed by 3 bases and V by 6 bases; bases with no gene match: 17.

The chain carries TRBV27 and TRBJ2-7; 7 positions agree with TRBD2. The V segment lost 2 bases and the J segment 7 bases; nucleotides outside the gene matches: 8. Per germline, CDR1 MNHEY and CDR2 SMNVEV (reference sequence). CDR3 length: 14 residues. The CDR3 DNA reads TGTGCCAGCAGTTTAGTGGGAGGGTCGGGGGAGCAGTACTTC. This translates into CASSLVGGSGEQYF.

The chain couples TRBV7-3 to TRBJ2-3, with D tentatively TRBD2 (5 bases). Per the germline V gene, CDR1 is SGHTA and CDR2 is FQGTGA. V lost 2 bases, J lost 11 bases, and 17 bases lay in between. This CDR3 has 14 amino acids. The CDR3 nucleotides are TGTGCCAGCAGCTTAGGAGAGGGTATTCGTCGGCAGTATTTT. Its protein product is CASSLGEGIRRQYF.

This clone was seen a few times. The gene calls are TRBV28 and TRBJ2-7, with a tentative D call TRBD1 (6 bases). This CDR3 comprises 13 residues. Trimming shortened V by 8 bases and J by 5 bases, and 16 bases separated the two germline ends. Germline values: CDR1 MDHEN, CDR2 SYDVKM. This CDR3 is CASEQGPSHEQYF. Here the CDR3 DNA reads TGTGCCAGCGAACAGGGTCCAAGCCACGAGCAGTACTTC.

The V and J genes are TRBV23-1 and TRBJ2-5; 10 bases align to TRBD2. TRBV23-1 is sorted into the ORF group, with uncertain function. The CDR3 is 17 residues long. V trimming: 6 bases; J trimming: 5 bases; junction bases outside the gene matches: 15. The CDR3 here is CASSQDPRGLAVETQYF. DNA of the CDR3: TGCGCCAGCAGCCAAGACCCGCGAGGACTAGCGGTTGAGACCCAGTACTTC.

The chain links TRBV2 to TRBJ1-5, with D possibly TRBD1 on 5 matching bases. The germline CDR1 and CDR2 sequences are SNHLY and FYNNEI. Trimming cost V 6 bases and J 2 bases, with 14 bases left between them. The length of the CDR3 is 15 residues. This chain's CDR3 is CASRAGWSGNQPQHF. CDR3 bases: TGTGCCAGCAGGGCAGGGTGGAGTGGCAATCAGCCCCAGCATTTT.

The rearrangement links TRBV19 to TRBJ2-7; 10 positions agree with TRBD1. The CDR3 length is 16 residues. The V gene end was trimmed by 5 bases and the J gene end by 3 bases; junction bases not matched to a gene: 10. Germline V gene lookup returns CDR1 LNHDA and CDR2 SQIVND (reference sequence). The CDR3 nucleotides read TGTGCCAGTAGTCCCTGGGGGGGACAGGGGATCTACGAGCAGTACTTC. This codes for CASSPWGGQGIYEQYF.

The V gene is TRBV30, the J gene TRBJ1-5; 7 nucleotides align to TRBD1. Germline CDR1 and CDR2: GTSNPN and SVGIG (reference sequence). The CDR3 totals 16 residues. The V gene end was trimmed by 0 bases and the J gene end by 7 bases; junction bases not matched to a gene: 12. The CDR3 coding sequence is TGTGCCTGGAGTGTAGATCCAGGGGGTTTGAGACAGCCCCAGCATTTT. It yields the protein CAWSVDPGGLRQPQHF.

The genes are TRBV10-3 and TRBJ1-6; the match to TRBD1 covers 11 bases. CDR3 size: 15 residues. With V trimmed by 2 bases and J by 9 bases, 3 bases remained unmatched. CDR1 ENHRY and CDR2 SYGVKD come from the germline V gene. For the CDR3, the DNA is TGTGCCATCAGTGAGAAGGACAGGGGGCTTTCACCCCTCCACTTT. It translates to CAISEKDRGLSPLHF.

The chain carries TRBV5-4 and TRBJ1-4; TRBD1 matches 9 bases. CDR1 is SGHNT and CDR2 is YYREEE in the germline V gene (reference sequence). V lost 3 bases, J lost 8 bases, and 8 bases stayed unmatched. This CDR3 has 15 amino acids. CDR3 sequence (DNA): TGTGCCAGCAGCTACCGACAGGGGGTTGAAGAAAAACTGTTTTTT. Protein: CASSYRQGVEEKLFF.